This entry describes one T cell receptor beta chain. This clone was counted a single time. Its antigen is still unknown. Per-base quality was not reported, and no clone a single base away is much larger than it. The record originates from a study of blood T cell repertoires in COVID-19 (dated by TCRdb to about 2020). In terms of the full investigation: The collaborator samples originated in the United States, Italy and Spain and spanned the acute and convalescent phases of COVID-19. The prospective study material was composed of cDNA or gDNA derived from T cells, B-cell-depleted T cells, or PBMCs. The dataset comprised deeply sampled blood TCRbeta repertoires from subjects exposed to, actively infected with, or recovered from COVID-19. The repertoires were released in a freely available public database intended as a resource for research on the immune response to SARS-CoV-2. Samples came from the ongoing ImmuneRACE study (first 160 participants) plus 1,254 subjects from 6 global collaborators. Sample metadata almost always included a de-identified subject ID, COVID-19 status, age in years and sex. HLA class I and class II types, where available, came from metadata supplied by the sample provider rather than from assay-based typing.

TCRbeta CDR3 regions were amplified from genomic DNA by means of the immunoSEQ Assay, a bias-controlled multiplex PCR. The paper's processing steps were these. Within the assay, amplification of reference gene primers was used to estimate how many nucleated cells each sample contained. To quantify the absolute abundance of each unique TCRbeta CDR3 rearrangement, sequence reads were collapsed and filtered. For each sample, productive Simpson clonality was calculated as the square root of Simpson's diversity index across productive rearrangements. Held by TCRdb, this immuneACCESS table contains in-frame sequences only and omits some clones. Under half of the omission traces to an unresolved V gene where checked; the cause of the rest is unknown. V, J and clone size were drawn from that table, and D and trimming were deduced from the DNA. This sample has around 200,000 clones in its table, and around 87% of those were observed once. Of the sample, approximately 2.7% falls within the top ten clones.

What the authors observed across the whole study: How much clinical and demographic metadata was included differed by source and by participant, and the metadata was provided uncurated.

The CDR3 starts with the cysteine, ends with the phenylalanine, and has 13 residues. The read is trimmed to its CDR3 DNA, 39 bases read in frame from base 1. The germline V gene encodes CDR1 GTSNPN and CDR2 SVGIG (reference sequence). A distance of 8 bases separates the germline ends of V and J, which lose 0 bases and 3 bases respectively. Collaborating institutions collected whole blood in K2EDTA tubes following their own protocols. For TCRbeta analysis, collaborators shipped samples in one of three forms: frozen whole blood, isolated PBMCs, or DNA extracted from either of those sample types. This chain joins TRBV30 to TRBJ2-5; a weak D assignment points to TRBD1 (5 bases agree). Sequencing was performed on peripheral blood. The TCR was taken from a man aged 35-49 years with active or convalescent COVID-19. The DNA is as follows: TGTGCCTGGAGTGTACAGGCAAAAGAGACCCAGTACTTC. This translates into CAWSVQAKETQYF.